The entry below describes one T cell receptor beta chain. Its antigen is not known. These data belong to a study of vaccination and CD4 T cells after COVID-19. This sample's treatment: 10-day PBMC culture with coronavirus spike peptide pools or control peptides (ViraFEST assay). The Oncomine TCR Beta short-read assay generated sequence data from the DNA of cultured CD4+ T cells. TCRdb reprocessed the PCR reads with MiXCR, giving one entry per CDR3 protein. The sample carries fewer than 15,000 distinct CDR3 sequences, about 61% recorded once. Deletions cut 5 bases from V and 6 bases from J, with 13 bases between. Germline V gene sequence: CDR1 KGHDR, CDR2 SFDVKD. This CDR3 is 14 amino acids long.

This clonotype originated in a human donor who had recovered from COVID-19. This rearrangement joins TRBV24-1 to TRBJ2-1; the D is unclear. The sequencing sample was made of CD4+ T cells from blood, cultured in vitro. The CDR3 loop reads CATSVDTGINEQFF. The CDR3 bases are TGTGCCACCAGTGTCGACACCGGAATCAATGAGCAGTTCTTC.